This T cell receptor (beta chain) was sequenced for a study of CXCR3-negative and CXCR3-positive naive CD8 T cells. Study context: Each library held about 1.5 +/- 0.3 million TRB reads, some 130 million in total.

Libraries of TRB cDNA were made by 5' RACE and carried UMIs. TCRdb reworked the 5' RACE reads into one entry per CDR3 protein, no DNA. This table holds roughly 48,000 distinct CDR3 sequences. In triplicate, each CD8+ T cell subset was sorted at 250,000 to 300,000 cells per replicate. The germline V gene has CDR1 MNHEY and CDR2 SVGAGI. This CDR3 region has 13 residues. This receptor was taken from a human donor in good health. Some clones in this sample may be carry-over from other donors' samples. The chain uses TRBV6-5 and TRBJ2-1; without DNA, the TCRdb call of TRBD2 cannot be checked. What was sequenced was memory CD8+ T cells from blood. CDR3 sequence reads: CASTSPVDNEQFF.